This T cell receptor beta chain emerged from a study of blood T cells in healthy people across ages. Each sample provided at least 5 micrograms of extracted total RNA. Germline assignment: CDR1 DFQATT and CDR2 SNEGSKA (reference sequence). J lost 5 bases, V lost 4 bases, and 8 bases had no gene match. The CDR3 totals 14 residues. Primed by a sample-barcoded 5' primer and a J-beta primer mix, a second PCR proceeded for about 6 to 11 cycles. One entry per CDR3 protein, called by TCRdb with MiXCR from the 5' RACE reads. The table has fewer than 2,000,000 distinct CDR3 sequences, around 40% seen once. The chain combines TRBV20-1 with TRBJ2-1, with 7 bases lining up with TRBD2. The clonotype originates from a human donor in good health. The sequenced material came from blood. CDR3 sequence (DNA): TGCAGTGCTATACGCGGGGGATCTGACAATGAGCAGTTCTTC. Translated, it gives CSAIRGGSDNEQFF.